Sequencing of this T cell receptor (beta chain) was carried out in a study of T cells after yellow fever vaccination. Study results and limitations: A secondary response was less intense yet reached its peak sooner, at day 5 versus 15.

This clonotype was recorded many times. The antigen remains undetermined. Universal primer sites and UMIs were introduced during 5'RACE template-switching synthesis of TCR cDNA. TCRdb recomputed calls from the 5' RACE reads with MiXCR, one row per CDR3 protein. The repertoire includes 500,000 to 650,000 distinct CDR3 sequences, roughly an eighth of them detected once, and under 15% sits in the top ten. The V and J ends lost 3 bases and 2 bases, in that order; junction bases with no gene match: 1. Germline V gene sequence: CDR1 SGDLS, CDR2 YYNGEE. The CDR3 extends over 15 amino acids. The receptor comes from a man aged 25-45 years who received the YFV17D yellow fever vaccine. The V and J genes are TRBV9 and TRBJ2-2; 10 bases map to TRBD2. Sequencing used PBMCs, obtained on the day of the yellow fever booster vaccination. The CDR3 protein is CASSASGGNTGELFF. CDR3 sequence (DNA): TGTGCCAGCAGCGCTAGCGGGGGAAACACCGGGGAGCTGTTTTTT.